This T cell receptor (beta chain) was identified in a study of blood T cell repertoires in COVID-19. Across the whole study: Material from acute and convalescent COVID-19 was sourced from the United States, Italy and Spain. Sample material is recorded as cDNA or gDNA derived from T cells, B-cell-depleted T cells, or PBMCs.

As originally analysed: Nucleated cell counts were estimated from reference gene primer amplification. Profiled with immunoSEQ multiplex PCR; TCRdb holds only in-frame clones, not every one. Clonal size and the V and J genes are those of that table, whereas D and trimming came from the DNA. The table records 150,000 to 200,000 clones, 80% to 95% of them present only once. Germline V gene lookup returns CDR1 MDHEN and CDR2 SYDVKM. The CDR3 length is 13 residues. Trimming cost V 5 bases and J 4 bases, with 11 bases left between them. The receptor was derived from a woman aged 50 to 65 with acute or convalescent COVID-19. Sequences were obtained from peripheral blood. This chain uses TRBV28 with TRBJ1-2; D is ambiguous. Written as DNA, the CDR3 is TGTGCCAGCAGTCTACCGCCCCCCTATGGCTACACCTTC. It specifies CASSLPPPYGYTF.